The entry that follows covers one T cell receptor beta chain sequence. Sequenced by immunoSEQ multiplex PCR; TCRdb stores in-frame clones only, minus some. The table records around 170,000 clones, approximately 85% of them present only once. This sample stems from a study of blood T cell repertoires in COVID-19. Study as a whole: The analysed material was cDNA or gDNA that came from T cells, B-cell-depleted T cells, or PBMCs.

Residents of 24 US areas, aged about 18 to 95 years, made up the participants. Sequenced material: PBMCs or T cells enriched from blood (not recorded which). The sequence was obtained from a woman younger than 30 who had recovered from COVID-19.

CDR3 amino acids: CASSLGQGVDEQFF. The CDR3 nucleotides read TGTGCCAGCAGCTTAGGTCAGGGGGTGGATGAGCAGTTCTTC. This rearrangement joins TRBV11-3 to TRBJ2-1; 7 bases line up with TRBD1. The CDR3 has 14 amino acids. Germline V CDR1 and CDR2: SGHNT, YENEEA. The V segment lost 1 base and the J segment 8 bases; nucleotides outside the gene matches: 5.